The 30 T cell receptor beta chains in this list originate from one sample, sequenced in a study of blood T cell repertoires in COVID-19. Sequenced by immunoSEQ multiplex PCR; TCRdb stores in-frame clones only, minus some. The sample has more than 120,000 clones; 84% are singletons. What was sequenced was peripheral blood. The receptors were sampled from a human donor in a cohort sampled during active COVID-19.

This clone was detected once. V and J are TRBV10-3 and TRBJ2-7, with 9 positions matching TRBD1. The CDR3 totals 14 residues. Germline loops: CDR1 ENHRY, CDR2 SYGVKD. The junction had 5 bases not matched to a gene; V was cut back by 5 bases and J by 3 bases. The CDR3 nucleotides are TGTGCCATCAGTTCGGGACAGGGAGACTACGAGCAGTACGTC. Translating it yields CAISSGQGDYEQYV.

Comment on this clone: A junction boundary mismatches the germline segment, possibly from a read error. The chain carries TRBV5-1 and TRBJ2-5, with 14 nucleotides matching TRBD2. Germline loops: CDR1 SGHRS, CDR2 YFSETQ. The CDR3 sequence is 15 residues long. The CDR3, as DNA: TGCGCCAGCAGATTGGGACTAGCGGGAGAACAGACCCAGTACTTC. This translates into CASRLGLAGEQTQYF.

The rearrangement uses TRBV6-5 and TRBJ1-1; D is perhaps TRBD1 (5 bases). The ends were cut back, 0 bases at V and 3 bases at J, with 11 bases in the middle. Germline V CDR1 and CDR2: MNHEY, SVGAGI. The CDR3 spans 15 residues. This chain's CDR3 is CASSYSGDGYTEAFF. The CDR3 bases are TGTGCCAGCAGTTACTCAGGGGATGGTTACACTGAAGCTTTCTTT.

This rearrangement joins TRBV12-3 or TRBV12-4 to TRBJ2-3; D uncertain. The CDR3 has 12 amino acids. Trimming stripped 5 bases from V and 8 bases from J, with 11 bases between. The CDR3 bases are TGTGCCAGCAGTCTTGACACCTTTACGCAGTATTTT. The encoded protein is CASSLDTFTQYF.

The chain links TRBV28 to TRBJ1-5; D remains unclear. Germline V CDR1 and CDR2: MDHEN, SYDVKM. This CDR3 has 12 residues. V lost 5 bases, J lost 5 bases, and 7 bases lay in between. CDR3 in amino acids: CASSPSDQPQHF. The CDR3 DNA reads TGTGCCAGCAGTCCTAGTGATCAGCCCCAGCATTTT. The variable domain in full, completed from reference TRBV28 and TRBJ1-5, reads DVKVTQSSRYLVKRTGEKVFLECVQDMDHENMFWYRQDPGLGLRLIYFSYDVKMKEKGDIPEGYSVSREKKERFSLILESASTNQTSMYLCASSPSDQPQHFGDGTRLSIL.

The rearrangement links TRBV6-5 to TRBJ2-7; tentative D call: TRBD2 (5 bases). Looked up from germline, CDR1 is MNHEY and CDR2 is SVGAGI. With 8 bases removed from V and 4 bases from J, the gap between germline ends came to 9 bases. The CDR3 extends over 11 amino acids. As DNA, the CDR3 is TGTGCCAGCCAGAGGGAATACGAGCAGTACTTC. The encoded protein is CASQREYEQYF.

V gene TRBV28 combines with J gene TRBJ1-5, with 9 bases that match TRBD1. The CDR3 totals 18 residues. Germline V lookup: CDR1 MDHEN, CDR2 SYDVKM. V shed 5 bases and J 1 base; nucleotides not matched to a gene: 12. CDR3 sequence (DNA): TGTGCCAGCAGTCCTCCGGGACAGGGTAGTGGAAGCAATCAGCCCCAGCATTTT. This sequence encodes CASSPPGQGSGSNQPQHF. The whole variable domain, filled in from reference TRBV28 and TRBJ1-5, reads DVKVTQSSRYLVKRTGEKVFLECVQDMDHENMFWYRQDPGLGLRLIYFSYDVKMKEKGDIPEGYSVSREKKERFSLILESASTNQTSMYLCASSPPGQGSGSNQPQHFGDGTRLSIL.

The chain's CDR3 is CASSLTGAEPSYEQYF. CDR3 nucleotides: TGTGCCAGCAGCTTAACGGGGGCGGAGCCCTCCTACGAGCAGTACTTC. The chain has TRBV7-3 and TRBJ2-7, with TRBD1 as a possible D gene (6 bases). CDR1 and CDR2 from the germline V gene are SGHTA and FQGTGA. The CDR3 extends over 16 amino acids. Trimming removed 0 bases from V and 0 bases from J, with 12 bases in between.

DNA for the CDR3: TGTGCCAGCAGCCCACGGACAGGGAGGGATACGCAGTATTTT. Translation gives CASSPRTGRDTQYF. The chain is built from TRBV3-1 (or the pseudogene TRBV3-2) and TRBJ2-3; the match to TRBD1 covers 8 bases. Germline trimming cut 4 bases from V and 6 bases from J; bases unmatched to any gene: 6. From germline, CDR1 is LGHDT and CDR2 YNNKEL (reference sequence). This CDR3 region has 14 residues.

This clone was seen more than once but under ten times. The rearrangement links TRBV18 to TRBJ2-1, with 7 bases identical to TRBD2. Germline lookup yields CDR1 KGHSH and CDR2 LQKENI. V shed 3 bases and J 4 bases; nucleotides not matched to a gene: 15. The CDR3 contains 18 residues. The CDR3 bases are TGTGCCAGCTCACCCCGGACTATTACGCGGGAGTTTTACAATGAGCAGTTCTTC. Protein product: CASSPRTITREFYNEQFF.

To note about this clone: Other DNA sequences from this sample encode an identical CDR3 as well. DNA for the CDR3: TGTGCCAGCAGCGTAGGGTTAGCGGAAGAGACCCAGTACTTC. As protein: CASSVGLAEETQYF. The genes are TRBV9 and TRBJ2-5, with D perhaps TRBD2 (6 bases). V was pared by 0 bases and J by 3 bases, with 9 bases between. Germline V gives CDR1 SGDLS, CDR2 YYNGEE. CDR3 length: 14 amino acids.

V usage is TRBV10-3 and J usage is TRBJ2-1; D remains unclear. Trimming removed 8 bases at V and 3 bases at J, with 8 bases between. Looked up from germline, CDR1 is ENHRY and CDR2 is SYGVKD. The length of the CDR3 is 12 residues. The CDR3 is CAIQTFYNEQFF. CDR3 DNA: TGTGCCATCCAGACTTTCTACAATGAGCAGTTCTTC.

V gene TRBV9 combines with J gene TRBJ1-4, with TRBD1 matching 8 bases. Germline V gives CDR1 SGDLS, CDR2 YYNGEE. The CDR3 length is 16 residues. The V gene end was trimmed by 0 bases and the J gene end by 4 bases; junction bases not matched to a gene: 5. CDR3 nucleotide sequence: TGTGCCAGCAGCGTAGCTACAGGGGGAGTTAATGAAAAACTGTTTTTT. It codes for CASSVATGGVNEKLFF.

CDR3 region: CATSRVRQATNTGELFF. The DNA for the CDR3 is TGTGCCACCAGCAGAGTACGACAGGCAACGAACACCGGGGAGCTGTTTTTT. This chain uses TRBV15 with TRBJ2-2; maybe TRBD1 (6 bases). The germline V gene encodes CDR1 LNHNV and CDR2 YYDKDF (reference sequence). This CDR3 is 17 amino acids long. V lost 1 base, J lost 0 bases, and 12 bases lay in between.

The V and J genes are TRBV27 and TRBJ2-1, with D maybe TRBD1 (5 bases). The CDR3 is made up of 17 amino acids. V was clipped by 3 bases and J by 1 base, with 16 bases between them. Looked up from germline, CDR1 is MNHEY and CDR2 is SMNVEV (reference sequence). The CDR3 loop is CASSFRRAGASYNEQFF. The CDR3 bases are TGTGCCAGCAGTTTTCGCAGGGCCGGCGCTTCCTACAATGAGCAGTTCTTC.

The chain has TRBV7-9 and TRBJ2-1; D is possibly TRBD2 (5 bases). V lost 3 bases and J lost 8, with 14 bases in between. Germline CDR1 SEHNR, CDR2 FQNEAQ (reference sequence). CDR3 length: 14 residues. The CDR3 protein is CASSFGLAADEQFF. CDR3 nucleotide sequence: TGTGCCAGCAGCTTCGGGCTAGCTGCGGATGAGCAGTTCTTC. The full variable domain, with the rest looked up from reference TRBV7-9 and TRBJ2-1, is DTGVSQNPRHKITKRGQNVTFRCDPISEHNRLYWYRQTLGQGPEFLTYFQNEAQLEKSRLLSDRFSAERPKGSFSTLEIQRTEQGDSAMYLCASSFGLAADEQFFGPGTRLTVL.

V gene TRBV11-2 combines with J gene TRBJ2-5, with 7 bases fitting TRBD2. This CDR3 is built from 17 residues. V lost 5 bases, J lost 4 bases, and 16 bases stayed unmatched. Germline V gene data show CDR1 as SGHAT and CDR2 as FQNNGV. CDR3 protein: CASSVGAPWAGVETQYF. The CDR3 nucleotides are TGTGCCAGCAGCGTAGGCGCCCCTTGGGCGGGGGTAGAGACCCAGTACTTC.

This chain connects TRBV10-3 to TRBJ1-5, with D perhaps matching TRBD1 (5 bases). The V end was cut by 2 bases, the J end by 4 bases, with 9 bases between. Germline assignment: CDR1 ENHRY and CDR2 SYGVKD. There are 14 residues in the CDR3. The CDR3, as DNA: TGTGCCATCAGTGAGGGGGGGAGAAATCAGCCCCAGCATTTT. Translating gives CAISEGGRNQPQHF.

The chain uses TRBV19 and TRBJ2-7, with 7 positions matching TRBD1. V was clipped by 3 bases and J by 2 bases; unmatched bases: 4. Germline-derived CDR1 and CDR2 are LNHDA and SQIVND (reference sequence). The length of the CDR3 is 14 residues. For the CDR3, the DNA is TGTGCCAGTAGTATCGGGACAGCTCCCTACGAGCAGTACTTC. This codes for CASSIGTAPYEQYF.

V gene TRBV7-2 combines with J gene TRBJ2-7; TRBD2 matches at 13 bases. Germline V CDR1 and CDR2: SGHTA, FQGNSA. The CDR3 consists of 14 residues. Trimming took 5 bases from V and 9 from J; bases not matched to a gene: 7. The CDR3 DNA reads TGTGCCAGCAGCCCCGGACTAGCGGGGGCCACGCAGTACTTC. This sequence encodes CASSPGLAGATQYF.

The chain recombines TRBV28 with TRBJ2-7; no definite D call. This CDR3 spans 14 amino acids. The germline V gene encodes CDR1 MDHEN and CDR2 SYDVKM. V was clipped by 2 bases and J by 3 bases, with 11 bases between them. CDR3 residues: CASSLGMALYEQYF. The CDR3 DNA reads TGTGCCAGCAGTTTAGGCATGGCTCTCTACGAGCAGTACTTC.

The V gene is TRBV30, the J gene TRBJ2-1, with 9 bases identical to TRBD1. CDR1 GTSNPN and CDR2 SVGIG come from the germline V gene (reference sequence). There are 13 residues in the CDR3. Trimming removed 7 bases from V and 2 bases from J; junction bases left unmatched: 3. The CDR3 loop reads CASGTGTYNEQFF. Here the CDR3 DNA reads TGTGCCTCCGGGACAGGGACCTACAATGAGCAGTTCTTC.

The chain is built from TRBV6-2 or TRBV6-3 and TRBJ2-1, with TRBD2 matching over 15 bases. V was clipped by 2 bases and J by 6 bases; unmatched bases: 2. Germline values: CDR1 MNHEY, CDR2 SVGEGT. The CDR3 has 16 residues. In DNA form, the CDR3 reads TGTGCCAGCAGTTACCAGGGACTAGCGGGGGGCAATGAGCAGTTCTTC. It encodes CASSYQGLAGGNEQFF.

The J gene is TRBJ2-2, the V gene TRBV7-3; D not certain. CDR1 and CDR2 from the germline V gene are SGHTA and FQGTGA. V was pared by 3 bases and J by 5 bases, with 7 bases between. The CDR3 is 13 amino acids. CDR3 sequence: CASSFPNTGELFF. The CDR3, as DNA: TGTGCCAGCAGCTTCCCCAATACCGGGGAGCTGTTTTTT.

The rearrangement joins TRBV6-6 to TRBJ2-3; TRBD2 agrees at 7 bases. The V gene's germline CDR1 is MNHNY and CDR2 SVGAGI (reference sequence). CDR3 length: 16 residues. The junction had 9 bases not matched to a gene; V was cut back by 2 bases and J by 4 bases. The CDR3 sequence is CASSYGGGEGSDTQYF. The CDR3 nucleotides read TGTGCCAGCAGTTACGGGGGGGGTGAGGGGTCAGATACGCAGTATTTT.

The chain has TRBV2 and TRBJ2-1, with 8 bases fitting TRBD2. The V and J ends lost 4 bases and 8 bases, in that order; junction bases with no gene match: 16. The CDR3 loop spans 17 amino acids. Germline lookup yields CDR1 SNHLY and CDR2 FYNNEI. The CDR3: CASSGPIAGPIGDEQFF. DNA for the CDR3: TGTGCCAGCAGTGGACCTATAGCGGGACCCATTGGGGATGAGCAGTTCTTC.

The J gene is TRBJ2-7, the V gene TRBV2, with 15 bases aligning to TRBD2. The germline CDR1 and CDR2 sequences are SNHLY and FYNNEI. The CDR3 is made up of 17 amino acids. V dropped 0 bases and J dropped 11; count of bases not matched to a gene: 11. CDR3 nucleotides: TGTGCCAGCAGTGAAGCGAGAGGACTAGCGGGAGGGCCCTCAGAGTACGTC. Translation gives CASSEARGLAGGPSEYV.

The rearrangement joins TRBV19 to TRBJ1-2; possible D gene TRBD1, 6 bases. The CDR3 extends over 13 amino acids. Germline lookup yields CDR1 LNHDA and CDR2 SQIVND (reference sequence). Trimming stripped 1 base from V and 6 bases from J, with 9 bases between. The CDR3 protein is CASSIAGAHGYTF. The DNA for the CDR3 is TGTGCCAGTAGTATAGCAGGGGCCCATGGCTACACCTTC.

The chain recombines TRBV28 with TRBJ1-1; TRBD1 is a possible D gene (6 bases). The ends were cut back, 5 bases at V and 4 bases at J, with 11 bases in the middle. From germline, CDR1 is MDHEN and CDR2 SYDVKM. The CDR3 contains 13 residues. CDR3 residues: CASSGQFPTEAFF. In DNA, the CDR3 is TGTGCCAGCAGTGGACAGTTTCCCACTGAAGCTTTCTTT.

V usage is TRBV2 and J usage is TRBJ1-3, with D hard to call. CDR1 is SNHLY and CDR2 is FYNNEI in the germline V gene. This CDR3 is 14 amino acids long. Trimming took 6 bases from V and 6 from J, leaving 15 bases between them. The CDR3 here is CASRGAVVENTIYF. The CDR3 DNA reads as TGTGCCAGCAGGGGAGCTGTTGTGGAAAACACCATATATTTT. The full variable domain, rest sourced from reference TRBV2 and TRBJ1-3, is EPEVTQTPSHQVTQMGQEVILRCVPISNHLYFYWYRQILGQKVEFLVSFYNNEISEKSEIFDDQFSVERPDGSNFTLKIRSTKLEDSAMYFCASRGAVVENTIYFGEGSWLTVV.